A selection of T cell receptor beta chains follows, all from one sample in a study of T cells in localized non-small cell lung cancer. Some clones are missing from TCRdb's copy, which holds only in-frame ones; the method was immunoSEQ multiplex PCR. The sample has tens of thousands of clones, 65% to 85% seen once. This specimen consisted of PBMCs, obtained before any cancer treatment. These receptors originate from a man aged 40-75 years with stage II lung adenocarcinoma. CDR3s include the opening cysteine and the closing phenylalanine or tryptophan. Each record gives: J gene, D gene, clone size, V gene, CDR3 DNA, CDR3 protein. The D gene is left open where the match is weak. Clone size is shown for a subset of rows, as once, few, many or a class of expanded clone.

TRBJ2-2 - few TRBV5-4 TGTGCCAGCAGCTTGGCGGTTCAGATGAACACCGGGGAGCTGTTTTTT CASSLAVQMNTGELFF
TRBJ1-4 TRBD1 - TRBV7-3 TGTGCCAGCAGCTTATCCGGACAGGAAAATGAAAAACTGTTTTTT CASSLSGQENEKLFF
TRBJ2-7 - once TRBV5-8 TGTGCCAGCAGCTTTCGGGGGGCTTACTACGAGCAGTACTTC CASSFRGAYYEQYF
TRBJ1-1 TRBD1 - TRBV6-5 TGTGCCAGCAGTTACCTAGGGACAGAGGAAGCTTTCTTT CASSYLGTEEAFF
TRBJ1-2 - once TRBV5-3 TGTGCCAGAAGCTTGGCCCAGTCGGCTAACTATGGCTACACCTTC CARSLAQSANYGYTF
TRBJ2-7 - - TRBV29-1 TGCAGCGTTGAGGTCCAGTCCCACCGCTACGAGCAGTACTTC CSVEVQSHRYEQYF
TRBJ2-5 - - TRBV6-6 TGTGCCAGCAGGCACGGGAACCAAGAGACCCAGTACTTC CASRHGNQETQYF
TRBJ2-7 TRBD2 once TRBV4-3 TGCGCCAGCAGCCAAGAAGTCTCTCGGGGAGGGGAGCAGTACTTC CASSQEVSRGGEQYF
TRBJ2-7 - - TRBV19 TGTGCCAGTAGTATCGGGGGATCTGGTCGCTACGAGCAGTACTTC CASSIGGSGRYEQYF
TRBJ1-6 TRBD1 - TRBV4-3 TGCGCCAGCAGCCAAGAAAACAGGGGTCAAAATTCACCCCTCCACTTT CASSQENRGQNSPLHF
TRBJ1-1 - - TRBV11-3 TGTGCCAGCAGCACCTCTGGGGGGGGCATGAACACTGAAGCTTTCTTT CASSTSGGGMNTEAFF
TRBJ1-4 - once TRBV7-9 TGTGCCAGCAGCTTAGGAGGGTCGACTGAAAAACTGTTTTTT CASSLGGSTEKLFF
TRBJ2-1 TRBD2 - TRBV7-9 TGTGCCAGCAGCTTAGCGGATTTTTTAATAGCGGGAAATAATGAGCAGTTCTTC CASSLADFLIAGNNEQFF
TRBJ2-1 TRBD1 - TRBV7-8 TGTGCCAGCAGCTTTCGGGACAGGGGGAACAATGAGCAGTTCTTC CASSFRDRGNNEQFF
TRBJ1-2 TRBD1 once TRBV14 TGTGCCAGCAGCCCTTTCTCCGGGACAGGAAGGGGCGGCTACACCTTC CASSPFSGTGRGGYTF
TRBJ1-1 TRBD1 once TRBV7-2 TGTGCCAGCAGCTCCCAATCGGGGACAGGGTTGGAAGCTTTCTTT CASSSQSGTGLEAFF
TRBJ1-2 - once TRBV30 TGTGCCTGGAGTCTCGTACCTAGCGGCTATGGCTACACCTTC CAWSLVPSGYGYTF
TRBJ1-1 - - TRBV4-2 TGTGCCAGCAGCCAAGACAGTGGGCGGTGGAACACTGAAGCTTTCTTT CASSQDSGRWNTEAFF
TRBJ1-1 - - TRBV7-2 TGTGCCAGCAGCTTATGGGTCATGAACACTGAAGCTTTCTTT CASSLWVMNTEAFF
TRBJ2-2 - - TRBV5-5 TGTGCCAGCAGCTTCCTGACCCAGAACACCGGGGAGCTGTTTTTT CASSFLTQNTGELFF
TRBJ1-5 - - TRBV2 TGTGCCAGCAGCGGACCCGGCTATCAGCCCCAGCATTTT CASSGPGYQPQHF
TRBJ2-7 - - TRBV11-3 TGTGCCAGCAGCTTCCTCGGCTCTGGGTCAAGCTCCTACGAGCAGTACTTC CASSFLGSGSSSYEQYF
TRBJ1-5 TRBD1 - TRBV7-9 TGTGCCAGCAGCGCGGAATGGGACAGACTCAATCAGCCCCAGCATTTT CASSAEWDRLNQPQHF
TRBJ2-2 - - TRBV7-2 TGTGCCAGCAGCTTATGGGGATCGGACACCGGGGAGCTGTTTTTT CASSLWGSDTGELFF
TRBJ1-6 - - TRBV5-6 TGTGCCAGCAGCCCGTCCGGGACCCTGGGGAATTCACCCCTCCACTTT CASSPSGTLGNSPLHF
TRBJ2-4 TRBD2 - TRBV30 TGTGCCTGGAGTGGGTGGACTAGCGGGAGGCCAGGTTCCAAAAACATTCAGTACTTC CAWSGWTSGRPGSKNIQYF
TRBJ2-1 TRBD2 - TRBV19 TGTGCCAGTAGGGGACTAGAGAATGAGCAGTTCTTC CASRGLENEQFF
TRBJ1-1 - - TRBV10-3 TGTGCCATCAGTCCGGACGGTTTCAACACTGAAGCTTTCTTT CAISPDGFNTEAFF
TRBJ2-3 - once TRBV5-6 TGTGCCAGCAGCTTTACTCAGGGGTCAGATACGCAGTATTTT CASSFTQGSDTQYF
TRBJ2-1 - once TRBV7-2 TGTGCCAGCAGCCCCGGACAGACCTCGGGGATGATCTTC CASSPGQTSGMIF
TRBJ1-2 - few TRBV25-1 TGTGCCAGCAGTGACCGGGTCGCAGGCGGCTACACCTTC CASSDRVAGGYTF
TRBJ2-1 TRBD1 - TRBV5-4 TGTGCCAGCAGCTTGCGGCTGGGACAGGGAAATGAGCAGTTCTTC CASSLRLGQGNEQFF
TRBJ2-2 - - TRBV11-3 TGTGCCAGCAGCCATGACACTACCGGGGAGCTGTTTTTT CASSHDTTGELFF
TRBJ2-1 TRBD2 - TRBV7-3 TGTGCCAGCAGCTTAGGCGGGAGGGCCGTAAATGAGCAGTTCTTC CASSLGGRAVNEQFF
TRBJ2-5 - - TRBV30 TGTGCCTCGTCCGACGGGGGGCGCCTCCAAGAGACCCAGTACTTC CASSDGGRLQETQYF
TRBJ2-3 - - TRBV7-9 TGTGCCAGCAGCTTAGTAGGGGGGGGCACAGATACGCAGTATTTT CASSLVGGGTDTQYF
TRBJ1-3 - - TRBV7-9 TGTGCCAGCAGCTTAAACAGCGTCGTTGGAAACACCATATATTTT CASSLNSVVGNTIYF
TRBJ1-2 TRBD1 - TRBV4-3 TGCGCCAGCAGCCAAGGGGGGGGACAGGCCAACTATGGCTACACCTTC CASSQGGGQANYGYTF
TRBJ1-1 - - TRBV10-3 TGTGCCATCAGCAACGGACAGAACACTGAAGCTTTCTTT CAISNGQNTEAFF
TRBJ2-7 TRBD2 - TRBV5-1 TGCGCCAGCAGCTTAAGCCGACTAGCGGCCCGGAACGAGCAGTACTTC CASSLSRLAARNEQYF
TRBJ1-4 - - TRBV27 TGTGCCAGCAGTTTATCGAGGCAGCGTAATGAAAAACTGTTTTTT CASSLSRQRNEKLFF
TRBJ2-6 TRBD2 - TRBV9 TGTGCCAGCAGCGTAGGGCTAGCGGGAGCTTCCATCACTGGGGCCAACGTCCTGACTTTC CASSVGLAGASITGANVLTF
TRBJ2-7 TRBD1 - TRBV19 TGTGCCAGTAGAGACAGGGCCTCCTACGAGCAGTACTTC CASRDRASYEQYF
TRBJ2-7 TRBD1 - TRBV10-3 TGTGCCAACAAAGAGGGGACAGGGAACCACGAGCAGTACTTC CANKEGTGNHEQYF
TRBJ2-7 - - TRBV19 TGTGCCAGTAGTATAGCAATCTCCTACGAGCAGTACTTC CASSIAISYEQYF
TRBJ2-7 - - TRBV7-9 TGTGCCAGCAGCTTATCGATAGGGGGGACCGAATCCTACGAGCAGTACTTC CASSLSIGGTESYEQYF
TRBJ2-5 - - TRBV19 TGTGCCAGCGAAGACGGGACGGGGGAAGAGACCCAGTACTTC CASEDGTGEETQYF
TRBJ2-7 TRBD1 once TRBV30 TGTGCCTGGAGTGGTAGGGACAGTACCTACGAGCAGTACTTC CAWSGRDSTYEQYF